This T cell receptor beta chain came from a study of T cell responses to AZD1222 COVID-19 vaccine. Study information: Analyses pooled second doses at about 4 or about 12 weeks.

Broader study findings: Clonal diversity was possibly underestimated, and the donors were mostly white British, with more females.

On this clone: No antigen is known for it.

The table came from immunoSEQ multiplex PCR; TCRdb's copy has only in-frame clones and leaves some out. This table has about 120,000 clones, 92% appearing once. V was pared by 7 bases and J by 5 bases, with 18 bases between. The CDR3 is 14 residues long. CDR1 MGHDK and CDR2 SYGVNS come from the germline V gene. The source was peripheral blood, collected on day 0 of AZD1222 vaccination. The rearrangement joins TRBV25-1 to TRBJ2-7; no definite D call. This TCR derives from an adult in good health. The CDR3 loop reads CASIPIRDGDEQYF. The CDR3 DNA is TGTGCCAGCATCCCGATCAGAGACGGAGACGAGCAGTACTTC.